The rows below give T cell receptor beta chains drawn from one sample of a study of regulatory T cells. Here immunoSEQ multiplex PCR was the method, and the copy in TCRdb shows in-frame clones only, minus some. The table includes around 30,000 clones, 85% to 95% detected once. Input material: conventional CD4+ T cells sorted from blood. The receptors were sampled from a child under 10 years old with CD3G deficiency. Both conserved end residues are part of each CDR3. D genes are given only for firm matches. A row's size may be missing; if present it is once, few, many or a size class.

>TRBJ2-7|NA|TRBV7-8|14|once
CASSPGLPVHEQYF
TGTGCCAGCAGCCCTGGACTGCCAGTACACGAGCAGTACTTC
>TRBJ2-1|TRBD2|TRBV27|15|NA
CASSLGSGRDNEQFF
TGTGCCAGCAGTTTGGGTAGCGGGAGAGACAATGAGCAGTTCTTC
>TRBJ2-3|TRBD2|TRBV28|18|NA
CASSDTGWTSGIGDTQYF
TGTGCCAGCAGTGATACGGGGTGGACTAGCGGGATAGGAGATACGCAGTATTTT
>TRBJ2-3|TRBD1|TRBV6-1|15|NA
CASSADRVEKDTQYF
TGTGCCAGCAGCGCGGACAGGGTGGAAAAAGATACGCAGTATTTT
>TRBJ2-2|TRBD2|TRBV28|15|NA
CASRPTSGSVGELFF
TGTGCCAGCAGGCCCACTAGCGGGAGTGTGGGGGAGCTGTTTTTT
>TRBJ2-3|TRBD2|TRBV5-1|14|NA
CASSLGTSRDTQYF
TGCGCCAGCAGCCTAGGGACTAGCCGAGATACGCAGTATTTT
>TRBJ2-2|NA|TRBV11-3|14|once
CASSLDRTRGELFF
TGTGCCAGCAGCTTAGATCGTACTCGCGGGGAGCTGTTTTTT
>TRBJ2-7|NA|TRBV10-3|13|once
CAISESAGVEQYF
TGTGCCATCAGTGAGTCGGCAGGGGTCGAGCAGTACTTC
>TRBJ2-7|NA|TRBV7-9|13|NA
CASSGESGIEQYF
TGTGCCAGCAGCGGAGAATCAGGGATCGAGCAGTACTTC
>TRBJ2-3|TRBD2|TRBV5-1|15|NA
CASAKAGGRADTQYF
TGCGCCAGCGCCAAGGCGGGAGGACGCGCAGATACGCAGTATTTT
>TRBJ1-5|NA|TRBV28|15|NA
CASSQSLRGNQPQHF
TGTGCCAGCAGCCAAAGCCTTAGAGGCAATCAGCCCCAGCATTTT
>TRBJ2-7|NA|TRBV5-1|13|once
CASSLDVLGEQYF
TGCGCCAGCAGCTTGGACGTGTTGGGCGAGCAGTACTTC
>TRBJ2-2|TRBD2|TRBV28|16|NA
CASSLRLASMGGELFF
TGTGCCAGCAGCCTCCGACTAGCGTCCATGGGGGGGGAGCTGTTTTTT
>TRBJ2-7|TRBD1|TRBV5-3|18|NA
CARSLLGQRPCLRAEQYF
TGTGCCAGAAGCTTGCTGGGACAGCGCCCTTGTCTTCGAGCCGAGCAGTACTTC
>TRBJ2-7|TRBD2|TRBV4-1|17|NA
CASSQEVAAGGSYEQYF
TGCGCCAGCAGCCAAGAGGTGGCAGCGGGAGGCTCCTACGAGCAGTACTTC
>TRBJ2-7|TRBD1|TRBV28|15|NA
CASSRQGLRWGEQYF
TGTGCCAGCAGCAGACAGGGGTTAAGGTGGGGCGAGCAGTACTTC
>TRBJ2-7|TRBD2|TRBV10-1|20|NA
CASRPYRTSGRASPGGEQYF
TGCGCCAGCAGACCCTACCGGACTAGCGGGAGGGCCTCCCCAGGGGGAGAGCAGTACTTC
>TRBJ2-7|NA|TRBV28|14|NA
CASSLGAPLYEQYF
TGTGCCAGCAGTTTGGGGGCGCCCCTATACGAGCAGTACTTC
>TRBJ2-1|TRBD2|TRBV28|17|once
CASSFSPPGGGEDEQFF
TGTGCCAGCAGTTTTAGCCCCCCCGGCGGGGGAGAGGATGAGCAGTTCTTC
>TRBJ2-1|TRBD2|TRBV5-1|15|NA
CASSFSGTSGRGLFF
TGCGCCAGCAGCTTTTCCGGGACTAGCGGGAGGGGACTGTTCTTC
>TRBJ2-1|NA|TRBV28|16|NA
CASSSAGASSYNEQFF
TGTGCCAGCAGTTCCGCGGGGGCAAGCTCCTACAATGAGCAGTTCTTC
>TRBJ1-2|NA|TRBV19|13|NA
CASNFRQGHGYTF
TGTGCCAGTAATTTTCGGCAGGGTCACGGCTACACCTTC
>TRBJ1-1|NA|TRBV28|14|NA
CASSLSQMNTEAFF
TGTGCCAGCAGTTTATCGCAGATGAACACTGAAGCTTTCTTT
>TRBJ1-2|NA|TRBV6-1|14|NA
CASSRDRIRYGYTF
TGTGCCAGCAGTAGAGACAGGATCCGCTATGGCTACACCTTC
>TRBJ1-1|NA|TRBV28|13|NA
CASSLVGVGEAFF
TGTGCCAGCAGCCTAGTAGGAGTGGGTGAAGCTTTCTTT
>TRBJ2-7|NA|TRBV19|14|once
CASSKQGKSYEQYF
TGTGCCAGTAGTAAACAGGGAAAATCCTACGAGCAGTACTTC
>TRBJ2-7|NA|TRBV28|15|NA
CASSFLREQPYEQYF
TGTGCCAGCAGTTTCCTCCGCGAACAACCCTACGAGCAGTACTTC
>TRBJ2-1|NA|TRBV27|13|NA
CASSLGMGSEQFF
TGTGCCAGCAGTTTAGGTATGGGGAGTGAGCAGTTCTTC
>TRBJ1-5|NA|TRBV28|12|NA
CASRHARQPQHF
TGTGCCAGCAGACATGCTCGTCAGCCCCAGCATTTT
>TRBJ2-3|TRBD2|TRBV5-1|14|NA
CASSRAGVGDTQYF
TGCGCCAGCAGCAGAGCGGGAGTTGGAGATACGCAGTATTTT
>TRBJ1-1|NA|TRBV28|12|once
CASSLKGYEAFF
TGTGCCAGCAGTTTAAAGGGGTACGAAGCTTTCTTT
>TRBJ1-1|NA|TRBV11-2|13|few
CASSLEGTTEAFF
TGTGCCAGCAGCTTAGAAGGCACCACTGAAGCTTTCTTT
>TRBJ2-2|NA|TRBV28|15|once
CASSSGGGDTGELFF
TGTGCCAGCAGTTCCGGGGGTGGGGACACCGGGGAGCTGTTTTTT
>TRBJ2-7|TRBD2|TRBV28|14|NA
CASRQSGGAYEQYF
TGTGCCAGCAGACAAAGCGGGGGGGCCTACGAGCAGTACTTC
>TRBJ2-3|NA|TRBV7-9|14|NA
CASSSGQIIGTQYF
TGTGCCAGCAGCTCCGGACAGATCATCGGTACGCAGTATTTT
>TRBJ2-2|NA|TRBV19|15|NA
CASSLQGTRTGELFF
TGTGCCAGTAGTCTTCAGGGGACGAGGACCGGGGAGCTGTTTTTT
>TRBJ2-7|NA|TRBV10-1|13|few
CASSGSRDGEQYF
TGCGCCAGCAGTGGATCCAGGGACGGTGAGCAGTACTTC
>TRBJ2-7|TRBD1|TRBV28|12|NA
CASSLYRQGQYF
TGTGCCAGCAGTCTCTACCGACAGGGGCAGTACTTC
>TRBJ1-5|NA|TRBV28|14|NA
CASRQSSSYQPQHF
TGTGCCAGCAGACAGAGTTCGTCCTATCAGCCCCAGCATTTT
>TRBJ2-7|NA|TRBV9|19|NA
CASSVVGRSFSRDSYEQYF
TGTGCCAGCAGCGTAGTAGGGAGGTCCTTCTCACGGGACTCCTACGAGCAGTACTTC
>TRBJ2-2|TRBD1|TRBV19|15|NA
CASKPGQSYTGELFF
TGTGCCAGTAAGCCGGGACAGAGCTACACCGGGGAGCTGTTTTTT
>TRBJ2-1|TRBD2|TRBV28|15|NA
CASSLITSGTNEQFF
TGTGCCAGCAGTTTAATTACTAGCGGGACCAATGAGCAGTTCTTC
>TRBJ2-3|NA|TRBV28|15|NA
CASSSPALRTDTQYF
TGTGCCAGCAGTTCCCCAGCCCTGCGCACAGATACGCAGTATTTT
>TRBJ2-3|TRBD2|TRBV7-2|15|NA
CASSLGSGRVDTQYF
TGTGCCAGCAGCCTCGGGAGCGGGAGAGTAGATACGCAGTATTTT
>TRBJ2-6|NA|TRBV6-1|12|NA
CASSVRANVLTF
TGTGCCAGCAGTGTAAGGGCCAACGTCCTGACTTTC
>TRBJ2-7|NA|TRBV19|13|NA
CASSAGGAYEQYF
TGTGCCAGTAGTGCGGGCGGCGCCTACGAGCAGTACTTC
>TRBJ2-3|NA|TRBV6-1|15|NA
CASGSGTVAGVTQYF
TGTGCCAGCGGATCCGGGACAGTGGCGGGGGTTACGCAGTATTTT
>TRBJ2-7|NA|TRBV28|15|NA
CASSYRGAHKWEQYF
TGTGCCAGCAGTTACCGAGGGGCCCACAAATGGGAGCAGTACTTC
>TRBJ1-5|NA|TRBV28|16|once
CASSFYPGTGDQPQHF
TGTGCCAGCAGTTTCTATCCAGGGACGGGAGATCAGCCCCAGCATTTT